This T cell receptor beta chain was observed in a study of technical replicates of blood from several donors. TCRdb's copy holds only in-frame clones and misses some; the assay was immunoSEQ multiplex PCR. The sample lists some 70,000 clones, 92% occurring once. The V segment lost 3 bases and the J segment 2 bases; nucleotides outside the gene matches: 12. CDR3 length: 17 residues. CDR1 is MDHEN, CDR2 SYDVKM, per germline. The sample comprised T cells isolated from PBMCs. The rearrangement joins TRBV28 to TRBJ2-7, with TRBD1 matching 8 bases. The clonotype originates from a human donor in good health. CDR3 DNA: TGTGCCAGCAGTTTTGGGCCAGCCGGACAGGGCACCTACGAGCAGTACTTC. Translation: CASSFGPAGQGTYEQYF.